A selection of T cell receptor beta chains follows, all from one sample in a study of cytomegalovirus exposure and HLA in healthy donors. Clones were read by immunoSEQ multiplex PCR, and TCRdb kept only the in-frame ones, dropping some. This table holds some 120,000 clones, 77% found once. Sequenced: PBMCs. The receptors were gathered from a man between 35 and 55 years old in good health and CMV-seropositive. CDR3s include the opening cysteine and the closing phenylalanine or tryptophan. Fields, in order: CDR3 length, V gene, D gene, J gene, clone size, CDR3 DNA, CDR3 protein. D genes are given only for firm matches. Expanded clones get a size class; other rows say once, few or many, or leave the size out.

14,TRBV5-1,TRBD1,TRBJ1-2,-,TGCGCCAGCAGCTTGGCGACAGGGACCTATGGCTACACCTTC,CASSLATGTYGYTF
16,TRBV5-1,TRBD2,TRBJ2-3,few,TGCGCCAGCAGCTTGGGAACTAGCGGGGGAGGGGATACGCAGTATTTT,CASSLGTSGGGDTQYF
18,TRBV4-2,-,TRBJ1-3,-,TGTGCCAGCAGCCAAGACAGCGGGACGTCATCCTCTGGAAACACCATATATTTT,CASSQDSGTSSSGNTIYF
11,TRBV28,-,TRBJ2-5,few,TGTGCCAGCACCTCGAGGGAGACCCAGTACTTC,CASTSRETQYF
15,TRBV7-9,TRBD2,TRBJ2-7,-,TGTGCCAGCAGCCCGGGACTAGCGGGGGCCGGCGAGCAGTACTTC,CASSPGLAGAGEQYF
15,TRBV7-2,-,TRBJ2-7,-,TGTGCCAGCAGCCTGAGGGGGGACAGCTCCTACGAGCAGTACTTC,CASSLRGDSSYEQYF
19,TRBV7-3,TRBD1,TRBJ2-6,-,TGTGCCAGCAGCTCGATCGGACAGGGGGCACCCCTCTGGGCCAACGTCCTGACTTTC,CASSSIGQGAPLWANVLTF
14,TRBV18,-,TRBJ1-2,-,TGTGCCAGCTCCCGGGGAGGGCGCTACTATGGCTACACCTTC,CASSRGGRYYGYTF
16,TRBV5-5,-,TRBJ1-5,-,TGTGCCAGCAGTCGGTTGGACCTGCTAGGGGGTCAGCCCCAGCATTTT,CASSRLDLLGGQPQHF
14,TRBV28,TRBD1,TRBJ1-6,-,TGTGCCAGCAGGTCGACAGGGGGGGGGTCACCCCTCCACTTT,CASRSTGGGSPLHF
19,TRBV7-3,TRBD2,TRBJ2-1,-,TGTGCCAGCAGCCGAACGGGGCTAGCGGGGGCCAGCTCCTACAATGAGCAGTTCTTC,CASSRTGLAGASSYNEQFF
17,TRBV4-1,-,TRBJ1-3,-,TGCGCCAGCAGCCAAGATTTAGTGGGGACTGGTGGAAACACCATATATTTT,CASSQDLVGTGGNTIYF
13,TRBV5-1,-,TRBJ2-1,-,TGCGCCAGCAGCTTGGACCAGAACAATGAGCAGTTCTTC,CASSLDQNNEQFF
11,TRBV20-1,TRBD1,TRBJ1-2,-,TGCAGTGCCCGACAGGGGAGGGGCTACACCTTC,CSARQGRGYTF
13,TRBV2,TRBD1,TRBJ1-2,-,TGTGCCAGCAGTGAACAGGGGGTGGGTGGCTACACCTTC,CASSEQGVGGYTF
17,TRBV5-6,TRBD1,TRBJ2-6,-,TGTGCCAGCAGCTCTTGGACAGGGTTGACTGGGGCCAACGGCCTGACTTTC,CASSSWTGLTGANGLTF